This is a list of T cell receptor beta chains from one sample in a study of HIV-infected patients and healthy controls. TCRdb re-analysed the 5' RACE reads in MiXCR, keeping a single row per CDR3 protein. The sample shows around 11,000 distinct CDR3 sequences, roughly 5.6% of them seen only once. This material consisted of blood, taken during antiretroviral therapy. The receptor source for this set is an adult with HIV infection. The donor label of this sample is uncertain. Each CDR3 is given without its conserved first and last residue.

v_call: TRBV4-3; j_call: TRBJ2-2; cdr3_aa: ASSQNQGAGELF
v_call: TRBV29-1; j_call: TRBJ2-5; cdr3_aa: SVEAGAPIETQY
v_call: TRBV19; j_call: TRBJ1-2; cdr3_aa: ASRNTGIVYGYT
v_call: TRBV7-9; j_call: TRBJ1-1; cdr3_aa: ASRPGQGFGEAF
v_call: TRBV4-2; j_call: TRBJ1-6; cdr3_aa: ASSQDSGGYNSPLH
v_call: TRBV6-2/TRBV6-3; j_call: TRBJ2-3; cdr3_aa: ASSYPSRTGRQDTQY
v_call: TRBV12-3/TRBV12-4; j_call: TRBJ1-1; cdr3_aa: ASSLAEGGNTEAF
v_call: TRBV11-1; j_call: TRBJ1-6; cdr3_aa: ASRSGGRSSYNSPLH
v_call: TRBV7-8; j_call: TRBJ2-3; cdr3_aa: ASSHQGREAEADTQY
v_call: TRBV3-1; j_call: TRBJ2-7; cdr3_aa: ASSQVPSGSSYEQY
v_call: TRBV7-6; j_call: TRBJ2-1; cdr3_aa: ASSNISGRAGNEQF
v_call: TRBV5-1; j_call: TRBJ2-6; cdr3_aa: ASSLTQGLSLSGANVLT
v_call: TRBV9; j_call: TRBJ2-3; cdr3_aa: ASRPPAGDTQY
v_call: TRBV5-1; j_call: TRBJ2-7; cdr3_aa: ASSFEGVYYEQY
v_call: TRBV12-5; j_call: TRBJ2-4; cdr3_aa: VSSPGTSVNDIQY
v_call: TRBV7-6; j_call: TRBJ2-1; cdr3_aa: ASNRLPLAGDRKNEQF
v_call: TRBV19; j_call: TRBJ2-1; cdr3_aa: ASNANPMASQF
v_call: TRBV5-1; j_call: TRBJ2-1; cdr3_aa: ASKTSSPGAEQF
v_call: TRBV28; j_call: TRBJ1-5; cdr3_aa: ASTQGGSGNQPQH
v_call: TRBV7-2; j_call: TRBJ2-3; cdr3_aa: ASSLDGTRTDTQY
v_call: TRBV6-5; j_call: TRBJ2-2; cdr3_aa: ASSPTSSNTGELF
v_call: TRBV5-6; j_call: TRBJ2-1; cdr3_aa: ASSRTGGNEQF
v_call: TRBV20-1; j_call: TRBJ2-5; cdr3_aa: SAREGSRGLAGGETQY
v_call: TRBV19; j_call: TRBJ1-3; cdr3_aa: ASSIGLNSGNTIY
v_call: TRBV5-5; j_call: TRBJ2-3; cdr3_aa: ASSSPTGASTDTQY
v_call: TRBV25-1; j_call: TRBJ1-4; cdr3_aa: ASSEVPGVEGEKLF
v_call: TRBV24-1; j_call: TRBJ2-1; cdr3_aa: ATRRGQANEQF
v_call: TRBV5-6; j_call: TRBJ2-3; cdr3_aa: ASSIGQPQY
v_call: TRBV20-1; j_call: TRBJ2-7; cdr3_aa: SARDQNRGSYEQY
v_call: TRBV7-6; j_call: TRBJ2-5; cdr3_aa: ASSLAVGETQY
v_call: TRBV6-1; j_call: TRBJ1-1; cdr3_aa: ASSELGTNTEAF
v_call: TRBV4-1; j_call: TRBJ2-7; cdr3_aa: ASSHGQGTMYEQY
v_call: TRBV30; j_call: TRBJ2-6; cdr3_aa: AWKAGRSSGANVLT
v_call: TRBV6-5; j_call: TRBJ2-3; cdr3_aa: ASSYEGRGPSTDTQY
v_call: TRBV11-2; j_call: TRBJ2-3; cdr3_aa: ASSLDHRDTQY
v_call: TRBV3-1; j_call: TRBJ2-7; cdr3_aa: ASSPRTSGLEQY
v_call: TRBV6-5; j_call: TRBJ2-1; cdr3_aa: ASSYTGSGNEQF
v_call: TRBV11-2; j_call: TRBJ2-1; cdr3_aa: ASSSWGLAAASSYNEQF
v_call: TRBV6-2/TRBV6-3; j_call: TRBJ1-5; cdr3_aa: ASSYSIQGNQPQH
v_call: TRBV11-3; j_call: TRBJ2-3; cdr3_aa: ASSSATMNTQY
v_call: TRBV18; j_call: TRBJ1-1; cdr3_aa: ASSQTLEDTEAF
v_call: TRBV29-1; j_call: TRBJ2-3; cdr3_aa: SVEAAGGTDTQY
v_call: TRBV21-1; j_call: TRBJ1-4; cdr3_aa: ASSTRDSTVNEKLF
v_call: TRBV6-1; j_call: TRBJ1-1; cdr3_aa: ASTLRLNTEAF
v_call: TRBV7-9; j_call: TRBJ1-2; cdr3_aa: ASSPDKYGYT
v_call: TRBV13; j_call: TRBJ2-7; cdr3_aa: ASSPGGVYEQY
v_call: TRBV27; j_call: TRBJ2-3; cdr3_aa: ASSLSLRNTQY
v_call: TRBV29-1; j_call: TRBJ2-1; cdr3_aa: SVDVSSYNEQF
v_call: TRBV14; j_call: TRBJ2-5; cdr3_aa: ASSFGQQETQY
v_call: TRBV20-1; j_call: TRBJ2-2; cdr3_aa: SARGPGGTGELF
v_call: TRBV5-4; j_call: TRBJ2-5; cdr3_aa: ASNPGQGYQETQY
v_call: TRBV6-2/TRBV6-3; j_call: TRBJ1-5; cdr3_aa: ASSYDQPQH